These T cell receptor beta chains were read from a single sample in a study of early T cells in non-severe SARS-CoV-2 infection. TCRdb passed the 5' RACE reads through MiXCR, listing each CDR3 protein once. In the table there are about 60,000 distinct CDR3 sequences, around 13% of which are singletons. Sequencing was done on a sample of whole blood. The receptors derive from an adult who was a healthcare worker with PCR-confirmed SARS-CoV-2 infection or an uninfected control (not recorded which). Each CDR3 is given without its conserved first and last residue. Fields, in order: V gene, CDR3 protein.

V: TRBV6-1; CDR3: ASSNPETDTQY
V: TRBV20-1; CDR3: SARDRVNPGNTIY
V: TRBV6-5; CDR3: ASTTSGREQY
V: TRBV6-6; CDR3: ASGNVEQY
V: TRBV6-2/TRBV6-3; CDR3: ASSYGTTNTGELF
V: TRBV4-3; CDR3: ASSLTGGDEKLF
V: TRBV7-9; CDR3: ASSLTEMNTEAF
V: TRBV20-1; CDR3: SARSIGRSSYEQY
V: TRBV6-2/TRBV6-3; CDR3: ASSPDRGRFYGYT
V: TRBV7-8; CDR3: ASSLESRGGNTIY
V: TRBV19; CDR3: ASSTGRGINQPQH
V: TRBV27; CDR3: ASSLRQGWYNEQF
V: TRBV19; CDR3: ASRSGVVQPQH
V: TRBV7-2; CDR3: ASSLFLGTGGGELF
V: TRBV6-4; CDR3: ASSDNGGNNSPLH
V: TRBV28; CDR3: ASMDANTEAF
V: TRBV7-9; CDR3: ASSSTSGTVEAF
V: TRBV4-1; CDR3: ASSQILAYEQY
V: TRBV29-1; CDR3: SVRDGASDTQY
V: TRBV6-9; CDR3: ASRGEGLYQPQH
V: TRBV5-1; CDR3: ASTAGPLAGELF
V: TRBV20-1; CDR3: SARGDSEGQPQH
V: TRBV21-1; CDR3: ASSNHRPPKNIQY
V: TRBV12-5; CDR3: ASALVGNIQY
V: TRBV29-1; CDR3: SVSLRDENIQY
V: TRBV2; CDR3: ASHRGLSNQPQH
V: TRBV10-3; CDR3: AISESQDYEQY
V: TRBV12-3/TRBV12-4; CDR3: ASSLGGAKGYT
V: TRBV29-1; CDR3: SVRGGRGQF
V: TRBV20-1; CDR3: SARDSGPTQY
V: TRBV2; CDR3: ASSEELTGELF
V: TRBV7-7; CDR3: ASSSGTSENNEQF
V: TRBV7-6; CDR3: ASSSGGGQQAF
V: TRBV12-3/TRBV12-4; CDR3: ASTDDGFTDTQY
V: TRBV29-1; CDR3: SSLGGGNTEAF
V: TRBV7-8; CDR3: ASSLPRGLGEKLF
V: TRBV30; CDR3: AWSQGRGYTEAF
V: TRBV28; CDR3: ASSPQGATDTQY
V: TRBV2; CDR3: AIRQSQETQY
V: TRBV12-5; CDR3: ASGLVGSSNQPQH
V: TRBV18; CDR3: ASSPGTSGTNEQF
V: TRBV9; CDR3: ASSPRAEGRTYEQY
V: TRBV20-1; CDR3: SALAFNTEAF
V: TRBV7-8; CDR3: ASSLVRTGGTDTQY
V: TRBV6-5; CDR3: ASKPADERGYT
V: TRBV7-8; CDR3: ASSLELAGGLENEQF
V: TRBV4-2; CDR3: ASSHPTVGGEQY
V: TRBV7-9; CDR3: ASTKTAGTQY
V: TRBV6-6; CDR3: ASSDVGGRTEAF
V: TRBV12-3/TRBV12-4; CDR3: ASSLEGGLNTEAF
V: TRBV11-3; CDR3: ASSLDHSGSRSHNEQF
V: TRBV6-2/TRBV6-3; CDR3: ASSYGQGAGNEQF
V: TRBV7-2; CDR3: ASSSRDTLQETQY
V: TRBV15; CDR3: ATSKGIGQPEQY
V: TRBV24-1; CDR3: ATSDFSGCSYEQY
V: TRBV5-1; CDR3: ASSLTAAGTEAF
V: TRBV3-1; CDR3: ASSDRDRGYGANVLT
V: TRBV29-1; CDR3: SVVRTSGTDTQY
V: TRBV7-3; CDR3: ASSLTGERDNEQF
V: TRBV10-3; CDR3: AISDPGQGFIDEQY